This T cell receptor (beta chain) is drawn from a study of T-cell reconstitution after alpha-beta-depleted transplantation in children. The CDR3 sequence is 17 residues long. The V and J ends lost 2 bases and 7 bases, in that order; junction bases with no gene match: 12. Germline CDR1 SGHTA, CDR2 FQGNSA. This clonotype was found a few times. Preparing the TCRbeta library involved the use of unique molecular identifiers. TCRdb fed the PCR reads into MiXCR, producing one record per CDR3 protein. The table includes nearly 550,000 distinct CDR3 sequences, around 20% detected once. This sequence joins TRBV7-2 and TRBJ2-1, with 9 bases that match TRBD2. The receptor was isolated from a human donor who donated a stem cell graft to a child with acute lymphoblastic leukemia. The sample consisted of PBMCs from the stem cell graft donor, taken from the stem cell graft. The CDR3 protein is CASSLRGAGGPGNEQFF. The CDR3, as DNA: TGTGCCAGCAGCTTAAGAGGGGCGGGAGGGCCAGGGAATGAGCAGTTCTTC.